Each of the 12 T cell receptor beta chains below was sequenced from the same sample in a study of blood T cell repertoires in COVID-19. TCRdb's copy holds only in-frame clones and misses some; the assay was immunoSEQ multiplex PCR. The repertoire holds approximately 240,000 clones, with roughly 81% as singletons. The material sequenced was peripheral blood. These receptors originate from a man aged 45-65 years who had recovered from COVID-19.

The chain carries TRBV6-5 and TRBJ1-5; D ambiguous. Trimming cost V 5 bases and J 2 bases, with 10 bases left between them. The V gene's germline CDR1 is MNHEY and CDR2 SVGAGI. CDR3 length equals 14 residues. The CDR3 DNA follows: TGTGCCAGCAGTAGCCAGAGGGGCAATCAGCCCCAGCATTTT. It codes for CASSSQRGNQPQHF.

CDR3 sequence (DNA): TGTGCCAGCAGCCCCGGGGGGGGACAGAGTCCTTACGAGCAGTACTTC. Encoded protein: CASSPGGGQSPYEQYF. This rearrangement joins TRBV7-9 to TRBJ2-7; D might be TRBD2 (8 bases). V dropped 5 bases and J dropped 4 bases, with 21 bases sitting between them. Germline V gene sequence: CDR1 SEHNR, CDR2 FQNEAQ (reference sequence). The CDR3 is 16 amino acids.

The genes are TRBV5-6 and TRBJ2-7, with D possibly matching TRBD2 (6 bases). Looked up from germline, CDR1 is SGHDT and CDR2 is YYEEEE. V shed 0 bases and J shed 2 bases, with 12 bases lying between them. The CDR3 has 15 amino acids. CDR3 coding DNA: TGTGCCAGCAGCTTGGCGTCTAGCGCTGCCTACGAGCAGTACTTC. Protein product: CASSLASSAAYEQYF.

V is TRBV11-2 and J is TRBJ1-1; 9 bases fit TRBD1. The CDR3 is made up of 17 amino acids. Looked up from germline, CDR1 is SGHAT and CDR2 is FQNNGV. V dropped 1 base and J dropped 1; count of bases not matched to a gene: 7. The CDR3, as DNA: TGTGCCAGCAGCTTAGCCAACAGGGGGCGTCGGAACACTGAAGCTTTCTTT. Translated: CASSLANRGRRNTEAFF.

The chain recombines TRBV2 with TRBJ1-4; the match to TRBD1 covers 8 bases. CDR3 size: 15 residues. With 6 bases clipped from V and 4 bases from J, the junction kept 7 bases outside the gene matches. Germline loops: CDR1 SNHLY, CDR2 FYNNEI. This CDR3 is CASRRTGQNNEKLFF. In DNA form, the CDR3 reads TGTGCCAGCAGGAGGACAGGGCAGAATAATGAAAAACTGTTTTTT. Using reference TRBV2 and TRBJ1-4 for the parts outside the CDR3, the full variable domain is EPEVTQTPSHQVTQMGQEVILRCVPISNHLYFYWYRQILGQKVEFLVSFYNNEISEKSEIFDDQFSVERPDGSNFTLKIRSTKLEDSAMYFCASRRTGQNNEKLFFGSGTQLSVL.

V and J are TRBV9 and TRBJ2-2; 13 bases align to TRBD2. CDR1 is SGDLS and CDR2 is YYNGEE in the germline V gene. V lost 1 base and J lost 7; bases outside the gene matches: 7. There are 17 residues in the CDR3. The CDR3 sequence: CASSVSTSGRMGGELFF. The CDR3 DNA follows: TGTGCCAGCAGCGTATCGACTAGCGGGAGGATGGGCGGGGAGCTGTTTTTT. The complete variable domain, with remaining parts taken from reference TRBV9 and TRBJ2-2, reads DSGVTQTPKHLITATGQRVTLRCSPRSGDLSVYWYQQSLDQGLQFLIQYYNGEERAKGNILERFSAQQFPDLHSELNLSSLELGDSALYFCASSVSTSGRMGGELFFGEGSRLTVL.

V gene TRBV19 combines with J gene TRBJ2-5; 12 nucleotides align to TRBD2. Germline trimming cut 5 bases from V and 4 bases from J; bases unmatched to any gene: 8. Germline loops: CDR1 LNHDA, CDR2 SQIVND (reference sequence). This CDR3 region has 16 residues. This chain's CDR3 is CASSPRTSGMVETQYF. CDR3 nucleotide sequence: TGTGCCAGTAGTCCCCGGACTAGCGGGATGGTAGAGACCCAGTACTTC.

This clone was seen once. This chain uses TRBV5-4 with TRBJ2-3, with 7 bases fitting TRBD1. The ends lost 4 bases at V and 2 bases at J; junction bases unmatched: 7. Germline CDR1 is SGHNT and CDR2 is YYREEE (reference sequence). The CDR3 spans 15 residues. The CDR3 bases are TGTGCCAGCAGCCAAAGACAGGGTGCCACAGATACGCAGTATTTT. Amino acid sequence: CASSQRQGATDTQYF.

The rearrangement joins TRBV5-4 to TRBJ1-2; 7 bases are shared with TRBD1. CDR1 is SGHNT, CDR2 YYREEE, per germline (reference sequence). The CDR3 runs to 15 residues. V lost 0 bases, J lost 4 bases, and 6 bases stayed unmatched. The CDR3 region has the DNA TGTGCCAGCAGCTTGGGCCCCGACAGGGTCTATGGCTACACCTTC. Translating it yields CASSLGPDRVYGYTF. The variable domain in full, completed from reference TRBV5-4 and TRBJ1-2, reads ETGVTQSPTHLIKTRGQQVTLRCSSQSGHNTVSWYQQALGQGPQFIFQYYREEENGRGNFPPRFSGLQFPNYSSELNVNALELDDSALYLCASSLGPDRVYGYTFGSGTRLTVV.

V and J are TRBV7-6 and TRBJ2-7; D is undetermined. CDR1 is SGHVS and CDR2 is FNYEAQ in the germline V gene. With 5 bases removed from V and 4 bases from J, the gap between germline ends came to 18 bases. The CDR3 has 15 amino acids. The CDR3 reads CASSPSRPGSYEQYF. CDR3 bases: TGTGCCAGCAGCCCCAGCAGGCCAGGATCGTACGAGCAGTACTTC.

This chain joins TRBV18 and TRBJ1-1; 7 bases are shared with TRBD1. The junction had 4 bases not matched to a gene; V was cut back by 2 bases and J by 4 bases. Looked up from germline, CDR1 is KGHSH and CDR2 is LQKENI. The CDR3 sequence is 14 residues long. The CDR3 loop is CASSPRGPVTEAFF. CDR3 bases: TGTGCCAGCTCACCAAGGGGGCCGGTCACTGAAGCTTTCTTT. Together with reference TRBV18 and TRBJ1-1, the CDR3 gives the full variable domain: NAGVMQNPRHLVRRRGQEARLRCSPMKGHSHVYWYRQLPEEGLKFMVYLQKENIIDESGMPKERFSAEFPKEGPSILRIQQVVRGDSAAYFCASSPRGPVTEAFFGQGTRLTVV.

The chain joins TRBV3-1 (or the pseudogene TRBV3-2) to TRBJ2-7; 8 bases align to TRBD2. CDR1 LGHDT and CDR2 YNNKEL come from the germline V gene (reference sequence). The CDR3 covers 15 residues. The V and J ends lost 3 bases and 4 bases, in that order; junction bases with no gene match: 8. As DNA, the CDR3 is TGTGCCAGCAGCCATTATGATAGCGGGATTTACGAGCAGTACTTC. This encodes CASSHYDSGIYEQYF.